This T cell receptor (beta chain) was sequenced during a study of shared clonotypes between healthy human individuals (TCRdb year 2020). Notes on the research overall: The cohort comprised a couple of women and three men aged 18 to 49 years. Per donor, three plates each were used for CD4 naive and CD4 memory, two for CD8 naive, and one for CD8 memory. Blood TCR repertoires of five healthy adults were deeply sequenced to estimate repertoire size and the extent of clonotype sharing between individuals. To increase sequencing depth and limit assay-specific biases, TCR repertoire library preparation and sequencing were carried out by different laboratories using diverse techniques. Between about 0.8 and 9 billion PBMCs per donor were obtained by leukapheresis. What the research found in general, with its limitations: Sampling was restricted to blood, and TCR repertoires in tissues likely differ from the TCR repertoires found in blood. Because the study included a small number of donors, the genetic and exposure-history diversity represented was limited. Even with the large sequencing depth, rarefaction of the sorted-subset datasets indicated that sequencing was incomplete. Naive subsets generally had larger estimated clonotype richness than memory subsets did. Compared with non-shared clonotypes, the clonotypes found in all four sorted-subset donors had higher generation probabilities. Across a few donors, roughly 5% of naive CD4, roughly 3.8% of naive CD8, under 2.5% of memory CD4, and about 0.4% of memory CD8 clonotypes were shared. Pairwise subsampling led to the expectation that sequencing depth would affect the degree of clonotype sharing among donors.

Using the deep immunoSEQ assay, TCR CDR3 regions were amplified from genomic DNA by multiplex PCR. For each cell subset, the extracted genomic DNA was distributed evenly across all wells of several immunoSEQ 96-well plates, and each plate served as one replicate. Each replicate PCR for sorted subsets received approximately 220 ng genomic DNA, equal to roughly 30,000 T cell genomes. Purified libraries were measured with a Qubit 3.0 fluorometer, size-checked on a Bioanalyzer 2100, and measured again with the KAPA Library Quantification kit. Every immunoSEQ 96-well plate was sequenced on a dedicated single-read 150-cycle Illumina NextSeq 550 flow cell. On the study's bioinformatics: The immunoSEQ output contained only junctional sequences without quality scores, so filtering could not match that applied to full-length reads. Sequences were annotated with PyIR, a Python wrapper for IgBLAST v1.9, and V/J genes and CDR3 were assigned using IMGT germline references. Reads with weak V/J assignments (E-value above 1e-6), missing CDR3, stop codons, out-of-frame junctions, or ambiguous translated residues were removed. V3J clonotypes were defined by identical inferred V gene, J gene, and CDR3 amino acid sequence. Percentage overlap between repertoires was calculated by dividing the number of shared unique clonotypes by the size of the smaller repertoire. Repertoire richness was assessed with RTK rarefaction, the Chao1 estimator, and Recon v2.1 estimates of unobserved clonotypes. Generation probabilities were computed with OLGA for all TCRbeta clonotypes obtained by the gDNA method from a handful of donors. Held by TCRdb, this immuneACCESS table contains in-frame sequences only and omits some clones. Under half of the omission traces to an unresolved V gene where checked; the cause of the rest is unknown. D and trimming come from the DNA, and the V and J calls and clone size come from that table. This sample comprises about 2,200,000 clones, about 93% of them detected only once. Of the sample, around 1.7% is held by the ten largest clones.

With regard to this clone: This receptor's antigen is unknown. No base quality information exists; no much larger clone differs at one position.

The germline V gene (reference sequence) gives CDR1 as SGHNT and CDR2 as YYREEE. There are 15 amino acids in the CDR3, from cysteine to phenylalanine inclusive. The only DNA kept is the CDR3, 45 bases in frame from the first base. V sheds 0 bases and J sheds 2 bases, leaving 9 bases between their ends. CD8 naive samples were obtained by positive selection for CCR7 among CD45RO-negative cells, yielding a CD45RA+CCR7+ population from which TemRA cells were excluded. Donors were healthy HIV-negative adults with no recently reported acute infections or vaccinations. All donors were Caucasian adults living in Nashville, Tennessee, USA. Blood was obtained by leukapheresis, after which PBMCs were separated by Ficoll-Histopaque density gradient centrifugation and cryopreserved in liquid nitrogen vapor phase. Analytical flow cytometry was used to check the purity and quantity of every magnetically sorted T cell population. Each sorted fraction had its genomic DNA isolated and then quantified by UV absorbance on a Nanodrop 2000c.

The sequenced material came from naive CD8+ T cells from PBMCs. The intended sense of this specimen's cell subset or site label: CD45RA+CCR7+. The rearranged chain carries TRBV5-4 and TRBJ2-1; a confident D gene designation cannot be given. The receptor was derived from a man aged 18 to 30 in good health. Some clones in this sample may be carry-over from other donors' samples. The CDR3 has the sequence CASSLGWRTYNEQFF. The bases read TGTGCCAGCAGCTTGGGCTGGCGAACCTACAATGAGCAGTTCTTC.